This T cell receptor (beta chain) was sequenced for a study of human T cells and chemical hapten exposure. Time point: pre-sensitization, week 0. Treatment in this sample: therapeutic diphenylcyclopropenone sensitization with weekly scalp DPC. The germline V gene encodes CDR1 MGHRA and CDR2 YSYEKL. Trimming took 1 base from V and 5 from J, leaving 11 bases between them. CDR3 length: 14 amino acids. This clonotype came up many times. In the library, unique molecular identifiers were attached to individual cDNA molecules. In the original analysis: Ranging from about 23,224 to 750,000, TCR counts per sample had a median value of about 96,000. Via MiXCR, TCRdb re-called the RACE reads, giving one row per CDR3 protein. TCRdb, not the original authors, processed these V and J calls. The profile covers under 45,000 distinct CDR3 sequences, with roughly 10% appearing a single time and roughly 6.2% taken by the ten largest.

This specimen was whole blood, taken in connection with sensitization to the hapten diphenylcyclopropenone (DPC). The chain is built from TRBV4-1 and TRBJ1-1, with unresolved D. The clonotype comes from a man younger than 40 with alopecia areata. Some clones in this sample may be carry-over from other donors' samples. In DNA, the CDR3 is TGCGCCAGCAGCCAAGCATGGCAGATTACTGAAGCTTTCTTT. This gives the protein CASSQAWQITEAFF.